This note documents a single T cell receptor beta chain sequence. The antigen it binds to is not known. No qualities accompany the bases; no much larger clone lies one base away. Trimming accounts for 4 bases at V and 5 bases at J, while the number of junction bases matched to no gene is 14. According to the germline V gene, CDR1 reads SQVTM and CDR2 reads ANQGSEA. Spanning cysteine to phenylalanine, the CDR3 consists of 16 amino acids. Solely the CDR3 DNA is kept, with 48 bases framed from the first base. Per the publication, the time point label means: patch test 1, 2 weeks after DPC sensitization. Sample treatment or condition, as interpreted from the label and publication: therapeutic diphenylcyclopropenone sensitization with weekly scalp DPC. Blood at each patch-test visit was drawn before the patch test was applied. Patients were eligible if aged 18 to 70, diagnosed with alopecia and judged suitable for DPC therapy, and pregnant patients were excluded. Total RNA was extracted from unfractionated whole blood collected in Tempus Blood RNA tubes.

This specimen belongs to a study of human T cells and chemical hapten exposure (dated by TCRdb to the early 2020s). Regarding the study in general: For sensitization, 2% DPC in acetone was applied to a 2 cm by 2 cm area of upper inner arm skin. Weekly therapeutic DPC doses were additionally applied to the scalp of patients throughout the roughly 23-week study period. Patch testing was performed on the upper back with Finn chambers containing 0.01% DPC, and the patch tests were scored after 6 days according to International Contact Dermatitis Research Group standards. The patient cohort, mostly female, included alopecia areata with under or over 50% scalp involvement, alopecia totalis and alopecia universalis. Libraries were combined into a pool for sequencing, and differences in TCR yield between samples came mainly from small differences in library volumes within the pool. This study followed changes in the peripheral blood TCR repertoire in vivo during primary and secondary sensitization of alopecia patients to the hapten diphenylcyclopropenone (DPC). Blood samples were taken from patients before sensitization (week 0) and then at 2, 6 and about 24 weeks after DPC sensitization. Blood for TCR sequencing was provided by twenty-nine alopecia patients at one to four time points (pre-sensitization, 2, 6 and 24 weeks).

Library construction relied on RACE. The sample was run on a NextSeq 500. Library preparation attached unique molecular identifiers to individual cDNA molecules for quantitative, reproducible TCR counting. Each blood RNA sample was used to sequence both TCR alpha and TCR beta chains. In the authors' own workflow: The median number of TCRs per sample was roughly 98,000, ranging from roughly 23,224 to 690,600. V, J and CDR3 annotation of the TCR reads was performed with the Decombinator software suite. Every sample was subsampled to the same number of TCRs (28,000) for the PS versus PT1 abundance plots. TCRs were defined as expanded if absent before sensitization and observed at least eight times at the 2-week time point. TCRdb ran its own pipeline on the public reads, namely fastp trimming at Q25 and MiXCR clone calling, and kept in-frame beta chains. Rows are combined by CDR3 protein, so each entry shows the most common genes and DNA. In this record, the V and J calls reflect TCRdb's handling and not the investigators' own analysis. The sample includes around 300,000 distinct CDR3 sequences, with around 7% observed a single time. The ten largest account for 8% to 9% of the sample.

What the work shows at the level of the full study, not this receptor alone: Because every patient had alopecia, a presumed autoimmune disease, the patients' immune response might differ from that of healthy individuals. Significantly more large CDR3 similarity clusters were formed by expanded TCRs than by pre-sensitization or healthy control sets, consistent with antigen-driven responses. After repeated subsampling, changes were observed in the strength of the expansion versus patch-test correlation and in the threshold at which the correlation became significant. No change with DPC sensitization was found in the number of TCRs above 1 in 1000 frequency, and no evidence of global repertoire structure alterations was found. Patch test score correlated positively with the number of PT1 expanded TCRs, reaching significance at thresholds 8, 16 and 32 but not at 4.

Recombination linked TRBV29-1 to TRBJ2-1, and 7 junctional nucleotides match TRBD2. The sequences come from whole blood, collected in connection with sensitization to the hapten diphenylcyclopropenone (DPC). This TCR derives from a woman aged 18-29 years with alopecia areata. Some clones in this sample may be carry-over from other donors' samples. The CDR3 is CSVGPGQRGGNNEQFF. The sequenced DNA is TGCAGCGTTGGGCCAGGGCAGCGGGGTGGAAACAATGAGCAGTTCTTC.